Following are 5 T cell receptor beta chains from one sample sequenced in a study of control samples from healthy donors and cancer patients. Generated by immunoSEQ multiplex PCR, the TCRdb table keeps only in-frame clones and is missing some. The table includes around 85,000 clones, just under 95% detected once. Sequencing input: blood. The receptors stem from a woman aged 18-29 years in good health.

This chain links TRBV6-1 with TRBJ2-7; D gene uncertain. This CDR3 has 14 amino acids. CDR1 MNHNS and CDR2 SASEGT come from the germline V gene. The ends were cut back, 1 base at V and 0 bases at J, with 7 bases in the middle. The CDR3 reads CASSEVRVSYEQYF. For the CDR3, the DNA is TGTGCCAGCAGTGAAGTAAGAGTCTCCTACGAGCAGTACTTC.

The chain uses TRBV7-9 and TRBJ2-6; no clear D gene. The V end lost 1 base, the J end lost 1 base, and 5 bases lay between the germline ends. Germline V gene sequence: CDR1 SEHNR, CDR2 FQNEAQ (reference sequence). The CDR3 runs to 15 residues. The CDR3 nucleotides are TGTGCCAGCAGCTTAGACGGTTCTGGGGCCAACGTCCTGACTTTC. Protein: CASSLDGSGANVLTF.

The J gene is TRBJ2-3, the V gene TRBV2; D is unclear. The CDR3 is made up of 16 amino acids. The V gene lost 1 base and the J gene lost 0 bases, with 11 bases spanning the gap. Germline V CDR1 and CDR2: SNHLY, FYNNEI. The CDR3 is CASSEVRKASTDTQYF. CDR3 sequence (DNA): TGTGCCAGCAGTGAAGTTCGGAAGGCTAGCACAGATACGCAGTATTTT.

This clone was detected only a few times. The CDR3 region is CSARGQGSEKLFF. The CDR3 coding sequence is TGCAGCGCCAGGGGACAGGGAAGTGAAAAACTGTTTTTT. The chain combines TRBV29-1 with TRBJ1-4; TRBD1 agrees at 9 bases. In germline, CDR1 is SQVTM, CDR2 ANQGSEA. Germline trimming cut 7 bases from V and 7 bases from J; bases unmatched to any gene: 7. The CDR3 spans 13 residues.

The chain joins TRBV5-1 to TRBJ1-2, with D uncertain. Trimming shortened V by 1 base and J by 0 bases, and 4 bases separated the two germline ends. Germline assignment: CDR1 SGHRS and CDR2 YFSETQ. The CDR3 is made up of 13 amino acids. CDR3 residues: CASSLSTNYGYTF. CDR3 coding DNA: TGCGCCAGCAGCTTGTCGACTAACTATGGCTACACCTTC.